These 10 T cell receptor beta chains share one sample of origin, sequenced in a study of T cells in narcolepsy. Clones were sequenced by immunoSEQ multiplex PCR, and TCRdb holds only the in-frame ones, with some missing. Of fewer than 35,000 clones detected, under 90% appear once; the ten largest clones hold roughly 1.3%. The sequenced sample consisted of CD45RA- memory CD4+ T cells from PBMCs. The receptors come from a human donor with narcolepsy.

Here the CDR3 DNA reads TGCAGCGTTGGCCGGGACAGCTCCTACGAGCAGTACTTC. Translated: CSVGRDSSYEQYF. V is TRBV29-1 and J is TRBJ2-7; 7 bases are a match to TRBD1. CDR3 length: 13 residues. The germline V gene encodes CDR1 SQVTM and CDR2 ANQGSEA. The V segment lost 4 bases and the J segment 0 bases; nucleotides outside the gene matches: 3.

The CDR3 spells CASSDYSASYNSPLHF. The CDR3 DNA reads as TGTGCCAGCAGTGACTACAGCGCCTCCTATAATTCACCCCTCCACTTT. The chain recombines TRBV6-4 with TRBJ1-6; D is undetermined. From germline, CDR1 is MRHNA and CDR2 SNTAGT. Trimming removed 1 base at V and 0 bases at J, with 7 bases between. The CDR3 length is 16 residues.

The chain carries TRBV18 and TRBJ2-1, with 14 bases fitting TRBD2. The CDR3 contains 16 residues. The germline V gene has CDR1 KGHSH and CDR2 LQKENI. The junction had 5 bases not matched to a gene; V was cut back by 3 bases and J by 7 bases. CDR3 sequence reads: CASSPGTSGGDNEQFF. CDR3 nucleotide sequence: TGTGCCAGCTCACCCGGGACTAGCGGGGGTGATAATGAGCAGTTCTTC. Filled out from reference TRBV18 and TRBJ2-1, the complete variable domain reads NAGVMQNPRHLVRRRGQEARLRCSPMKGHSHVYWYRQLPEEGLKFMVYLQKENIIDESGMPKERFSAEFPKEGPSILRIQQVVRGDSAAYFCASSPGTSGGDNEQFFGPGTRLTVL.

The V and J genes are TRBV18 and TRBJ1-3, with a weak D call TRBD1 (5 bases). The V and J ends lost 2 bases and 5 bases respectively, with 10 bases between them. This CDR3 region has 14 residues. Looked up from germline, CDR1 is KGHSH and CDR2 is LQKENI. CDR3 nucleotides: TGTGCCAGCTCACCAAGCAGGGAGCGAAACACCATATATTTT. Its protein product is CASSPSRERNTIYF.

A few counts support this clone. V gene TRBV7-3 combines with J gene TRBJ1-1; D is unresolved. V gave up 7 bases and J gave up 3 bases, with 12 bases separating them. The CDR3 extends over 13 amino acids. The germline CDR1 and CDR2 sequences are SGHTA and FQGTGA. The chain's CDR3 is CASKVQRDTEAFF. The CDR3 DNA reads TGTGCCAGCAAGGTGCAGAGGGACACTGAAGCTTTCTTT.

The chain uses TRBV28 and TRBJ1-5; TRBD1 matches at 9 bases. Trimming cost V 10 bases and J 9 bases; bases outside gene matches: 10. CDR1 and CDR2 (germline): MDHEN, SYDVKM. This CDR3 contains 13 residues. The CDR3 sequence is CATEGTGIRPQHF. The DNA for the CDR3 is TGTGCCACCGAGGGGACAGGGATTCGGCCCCAGCATTTT.

This chain uses TRBV2 with TRBJ1-4; D perhaps matches TRBD1 (5 bases). V shed 8 bases and J shed 8 bases, with 18 bases lying between them. The CDR3 spans 14 residues. From germline, CDR1 is SNHLY and CDR2 FYNNEI. The DNA of the CDR3 is TGTGCCAGCTTTTCGGGCGGGGCTGGGGAAAAACTGTTTTTT. It translates to CASFSGGAGEKLFF.

This chain joins TRBV6-1 and TRBJ1-3; D not resolved. This CDR3 has 11 amino acids. Germline V lookup: CDR1 MNHNS, CDR2 SASEGT. V gave up 6 bases and J gave up 7 bases, with 7 bases separating them. CDR3 nucleotide sequence: TGTGCCAGCAGGTCGCGTAACACCATATATTTT. This encodes CASRSRNTIYF.

Written as DNA, the CDR3 is TGTGCCAGCAGTTACTCGAAAGGGGTGGGAGAACCCCAGCATTTT. It specifies CASSYSKGVGEPQHF. The V gene is TRBV6-6, the J gene TRBJ1-5, with TRBD1 as a possible D gene (5 bases). V lost 0 bases and J 10 bases, leaving 16 bases between the germline ends. Germline V gives CDR1 MNHNY, CDR2 SVGAGI (reference sequence). This CDR3 spans 15 amino acids.

The chain combines TRBV18 with TRBJ2-2; D gene uncertain. The CDR3 runs to 14 residues. Germline values: CDR1 KGHSH, CDR2 LQKENI. The V gene lost 6 bases and the J gene lost 6 bases, with 14 bases spanning the gap. CDR3: CASSQAGASGELFF. The CDR3 nucleotides are TGTGCCAGCTCCCAGGCTGGTGCATCCGGGGAGCTGTTTTTT.